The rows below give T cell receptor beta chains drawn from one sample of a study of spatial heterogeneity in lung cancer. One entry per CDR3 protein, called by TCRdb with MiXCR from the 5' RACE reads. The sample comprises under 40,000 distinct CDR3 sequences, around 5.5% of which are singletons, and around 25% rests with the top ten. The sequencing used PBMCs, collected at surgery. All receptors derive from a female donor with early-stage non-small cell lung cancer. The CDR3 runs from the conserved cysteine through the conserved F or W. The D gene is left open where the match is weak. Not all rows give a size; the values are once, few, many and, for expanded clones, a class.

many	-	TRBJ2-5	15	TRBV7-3	TGTGCCAGCAGCTTAGAACTAGCAGATCAAGAGACCCAGTACTTC	CASSLELADQETQYF
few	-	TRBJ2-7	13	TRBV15	TGTGCCACCAGCAGAGCCTACTCCTACGAGCAGTACTTC	CATSRAYSYEQYF
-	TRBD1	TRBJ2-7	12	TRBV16	TGTGCCAGCAAAACAGGGGGCTACGAGCAGTACTTC	CASKTGGYEQYF
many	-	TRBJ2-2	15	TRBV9	TGTGCCAGCACCGGAGGGGGGGTCCTAACCGGGGAGCTGTTTTTT	CASTGGGVLTGELFF
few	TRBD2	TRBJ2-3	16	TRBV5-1	TGCGCCAGCAGCTTCGGGACTAGCGGGTTGGAAGATACGCAGTATTTT	CASSFGTSGLEDTQYF
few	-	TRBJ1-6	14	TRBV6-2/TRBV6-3	TGTGCCAGCAGCACCAGGACCGCTATCTCACCCCTCCACTTT	CASSTRTAISPLHF
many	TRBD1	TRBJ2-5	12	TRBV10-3	TGTGCCACCGGGACAGGGACGGAGACCCAGTACTTC	CATGTGTETQYF
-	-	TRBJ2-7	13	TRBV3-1	TGTGCCAGCAGCCAAGGACGGGCCTACGAGCAGTACTTC	CASSQGRAYEQYF
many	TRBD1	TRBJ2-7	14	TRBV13	TGTGCCAGCAGCTTAGCGACAGGGGGCGACGAGCAGTACTTC	CASSLATGGDEQYF
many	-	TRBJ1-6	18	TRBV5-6	TGTGCCAGCCAGCCACGGCCCTCGCATAGCTCCTATAATTCACCCCTCCACTTT	CASQPRPSHSSYNSPLHF
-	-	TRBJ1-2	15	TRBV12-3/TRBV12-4	TGTGCCAGCAGTCCCGCGCGCTTAGCGGACTATGGCTACACCTTC	CASSPARLADYGYTF
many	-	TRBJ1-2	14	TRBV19	TGTGCCAGTAGTATAGGACGGGACAACTATGGCTACACCTTC	CASSIGRDNYGYTF
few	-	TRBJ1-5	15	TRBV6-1	TGTGCCAGCAGTGAAGCTAGCTATAGCAATCAGCCCCAGCATTTT	CASSEASYSNQPQHF
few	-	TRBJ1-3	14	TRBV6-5	TGTGCCAGCAGTTACGGCGGCTCTGGAAACACCATATATTTT	CASSYGGSGNTIYF
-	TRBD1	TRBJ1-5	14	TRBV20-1	TGCAGTGCTGAGCTAGGGGGCGGCAATCAGCCCCAGCATTTT	CSAELGGGNQPQHF